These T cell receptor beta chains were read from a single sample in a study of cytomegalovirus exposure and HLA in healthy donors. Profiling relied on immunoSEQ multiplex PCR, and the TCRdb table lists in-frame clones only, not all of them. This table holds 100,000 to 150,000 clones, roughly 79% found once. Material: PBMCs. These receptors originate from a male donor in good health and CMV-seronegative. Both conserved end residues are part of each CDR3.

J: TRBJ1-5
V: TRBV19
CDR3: CATEDRAGQPQHF

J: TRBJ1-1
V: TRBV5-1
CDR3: CASRPMAGTGAVNTEAFF

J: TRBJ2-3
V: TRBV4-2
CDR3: CASSQMGFAGVDTDTQYF

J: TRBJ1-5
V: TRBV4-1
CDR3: CASSQGQGASNQPQHF

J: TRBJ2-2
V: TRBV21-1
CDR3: CASSKRRGVHGELFF

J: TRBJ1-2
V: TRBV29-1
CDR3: CSVEDRDGYTF

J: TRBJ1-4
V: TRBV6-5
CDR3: CASSPPDRGEKLFF

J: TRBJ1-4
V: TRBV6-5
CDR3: CASSTTGVAEKLFF

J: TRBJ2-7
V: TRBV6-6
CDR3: CATSTGGWRESYEQYF

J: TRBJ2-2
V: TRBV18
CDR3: CASSWDRGNTGELFF

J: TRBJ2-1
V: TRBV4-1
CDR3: CASSQGTSGFWDEQFF

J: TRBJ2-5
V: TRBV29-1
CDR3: CSVGRGQETQYF

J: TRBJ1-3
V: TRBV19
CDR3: CASSIIEGLPGNTIYF

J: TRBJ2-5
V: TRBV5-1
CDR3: CASSLVGGRETQYF

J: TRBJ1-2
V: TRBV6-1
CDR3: CASISTGVTYFGYTF

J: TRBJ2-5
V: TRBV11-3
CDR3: CASSLDYVAGGQETQYF

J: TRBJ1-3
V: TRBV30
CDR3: CAWSVQSGNTIYF

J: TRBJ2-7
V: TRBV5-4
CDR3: CASSPRDRGYEQYF

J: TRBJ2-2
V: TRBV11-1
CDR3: CASSQQHTGELFF

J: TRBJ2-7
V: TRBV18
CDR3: CASSPQGAPVDEQYF

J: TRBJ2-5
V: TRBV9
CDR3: CASSVGRQETQYF

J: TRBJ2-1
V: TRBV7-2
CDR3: CASSLGGTRDEQFF

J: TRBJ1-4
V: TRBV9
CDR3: CASNKERTPTNEKLFF

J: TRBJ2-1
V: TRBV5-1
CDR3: CASSKSGGQFF

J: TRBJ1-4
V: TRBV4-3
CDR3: CASSSRQEANEKLFF

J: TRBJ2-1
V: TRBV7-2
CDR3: CASSLALTGANEQFF

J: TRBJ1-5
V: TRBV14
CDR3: CASSQPPGTGNQPQHF

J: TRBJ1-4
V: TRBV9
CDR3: CASSVGGRGDEKLFF

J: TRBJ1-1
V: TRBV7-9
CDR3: CSSRGGNTEAFF